The 5 T cell receptor beta chains below were found in one sample sequenced in a study of blood T cell repertoires in COVID-19. The repertoire was sequenced with immunoSEQ multiplex PCR; TCRdb's copy has only in-frame clones and lacks some. The sample has 40,000 to 45,000 clones, less than 70% seen once. The sequenced sample was peripheral blood. All receptors derive from a man older than 75 with acute or convalescent COVID-19.

This clone has a count of ten or more. The V call is TRBV30, the J call TRBJ2-7; D is unclear. Germline CDR1 GTSNPN, CDR2 SVGIG (reference sequence). The CDR3 spans 15 residues. V lost 2 bases and J lost 1, with 15 bases in between. CDR3 bases: TGTGCCTGGAGTAGACCCCAGGCCCTTTCCTACGAGCAGTACTTC. Its translation is CAWSRPQALSYEQYF.

This chain joins TRBV7-2 and TRBJ2-1, with 11 bases aligning to TRBD1. This CDR3 is 16 amino acids long. Germline loops: CDR1 SGHTA, CDR2 FQGNSA. With 2 bases clipped from V and 9 bases from J, the junction kept 9 bases outside the gene matches. CDR3 amino acids: CASSLSGQGVRGEQFF. CDR3 bases: TGTGCCAGCAGCTTATCGGGACAGGGGGTCAGGGGTGAGCAGTTCTTC.

The J gene is TRBJ1-1, the V gene TRBV30; no firm D call. Trimming stripped 2 bases from V and 7 bases from J, with 8 bases between. CDR1 GTSNPN and CDR2 SVGIG come from the germline V gene (reference sequence). CDR3 length: 11 residues. The CDR3 DNA sequence: TGTGCCTGGAGTTTACTACGTGAAGCTTTCTTT. Protein: CAWSLLREAFF. The entire variable domain, with the rest obtained from reference TRBV30 and TRBJ1-1, is as follows: SQTIHQWPATLVQPVGSPLSLECTVEGTSNPNLYWYRQAAGRGLQLLFYSVGIGQISSEVPQNLSASRPQDRQFILSSKKLLLSDSGFYLCAWSLLREAFFGQGTRLTVV.

The V and J genes are TRBV3-1 (or the pseudogene TRBV3-2) and TRBJ2-3, with 7 bases matching TRBD2. This CDR3 is 16 amino acids long. V lost 1 base to trimming and J lost 1 base; unmatched junction nucleotides: 5. Germline loops: CDR1 LGHDT, CDR2 YNNKEL (reference sequence). This CDR3 is CASSQVLSGGTDTQYF. DNA of the CDR3: TGTGCCAGCAGCCAAGTGTTGAGCGGGGGCACAGATACGCAGTATTTT.

This clone has just a few counts. The chain has TRBV11-3 and TRBJ2-6; 7 bases are shared with TRBD2. The V and J ends lost 5 bases and 2 bases, in that order; junction bases with no gene match: 3. The CDR3 extends over 15 amino acids. CDR1 and CDR2 (germline): SGHNT, YENEEA. The CDR3 region has the DNA TGTGCCAGCAGCCCGGGGGGTCCTGGGGCCAACGTCCTGACTTTC. Protein product: CASSPGGPGANVLTF.